At least ten counts were recorded for the clone carrying this TCR beta chain. Trimming stripped 6 bases from V and 1 base from J, with 10 bases between. This CDR3 is built from 12 residues. CDR1 SQVTM and CDR2 ANQGSEA come from the germline V gene. From RNA, the CDR3 regions of TCR beta chains were amplified and sequenced. HTBI primers primed a first-round RT-PCR, and a second-round multiplex PCR followed. One entry per CDR3 protein results from TCRdb running MiXCR on the multiplex PCR reads. The sample carries some 200,000 distinct CDR3 sequences, 25% to 30% recorded once. The record originates from a study of Graves' ophthalmopathy and Graves' hyperthyroidism. Study at large: The collection of peripheral blood took place at initial diagnosis, before any treatment.

The sequenced material came from peripheral blood. The clonotype comes from a man aged 50-59 years with Graves' ophthalmopathy. The rearrangement joins TRBV29-1 to TRBJ2-7, with TRBD2 as a possible D gene (5 bases). CDR3 loop: CSVAGGSYEQYF. The CDR3 DNA is TGCAGCGTAGCCGGAGGTTCCTACGAGCAGTACTTC.